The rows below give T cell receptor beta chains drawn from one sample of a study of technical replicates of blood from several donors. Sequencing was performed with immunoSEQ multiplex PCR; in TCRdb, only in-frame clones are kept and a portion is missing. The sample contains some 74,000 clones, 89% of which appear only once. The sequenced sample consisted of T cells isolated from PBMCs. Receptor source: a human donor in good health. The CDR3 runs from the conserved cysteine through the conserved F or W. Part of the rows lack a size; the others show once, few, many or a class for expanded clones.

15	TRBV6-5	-	CASIRTSGSGDEQFF
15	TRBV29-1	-	CSVEDGEREVETQYF
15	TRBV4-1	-	CASSVNPGENTEAFF
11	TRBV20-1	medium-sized	CSATNTGELFF
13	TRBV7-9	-	CASSSNRDLSSFF
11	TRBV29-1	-	CSAFTTGGYTF
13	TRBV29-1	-	CSVDRPGQETQYF
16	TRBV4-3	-	CASSQDWKLTGKGYTF
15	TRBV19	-	CASSRVEVAYNEQFF
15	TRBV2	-	CASRFQQIQGGKAFF
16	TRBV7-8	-	CASSSGGNSGANVLTF
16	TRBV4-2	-	CASSQSQQGATDTQYF
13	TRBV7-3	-	CASSPDGSYEQYF
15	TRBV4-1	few	CASSRTGTAYDEQYF
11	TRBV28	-	CASNLSGEQFF
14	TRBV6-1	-	CASSFRGEGTEAFF
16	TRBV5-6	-	CASSLAMGQSNQPQHF